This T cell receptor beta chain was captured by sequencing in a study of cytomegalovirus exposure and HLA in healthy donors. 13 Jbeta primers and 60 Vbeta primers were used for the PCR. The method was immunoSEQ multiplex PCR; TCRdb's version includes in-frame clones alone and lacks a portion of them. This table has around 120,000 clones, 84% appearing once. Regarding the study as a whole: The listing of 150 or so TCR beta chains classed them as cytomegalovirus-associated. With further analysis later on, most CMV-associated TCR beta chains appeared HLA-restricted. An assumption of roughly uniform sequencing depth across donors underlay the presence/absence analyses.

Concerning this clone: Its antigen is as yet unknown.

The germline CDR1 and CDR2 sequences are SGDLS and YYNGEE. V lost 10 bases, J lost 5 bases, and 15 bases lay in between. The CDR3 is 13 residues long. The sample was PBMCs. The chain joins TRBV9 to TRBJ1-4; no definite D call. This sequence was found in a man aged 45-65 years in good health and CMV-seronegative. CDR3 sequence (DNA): TGTGCCCCCACGGGTAGGAGAAATGAAAAACTGTTTTTT. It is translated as CAPTGRRNEKLFF.